The rows below give T cell receptor beta chains drawn from one sample of a study of blood T cells in healthy people across ages. In TCRdb, the 5' RACE reads were re-called with MiXCR into one record per CDR3 protein. The sample includes under 2 million distinct CDR3 sequences, about 35% of them seen just once. Sequencing was done on a sample of blood. These receptor sequences come from a woman in her twenties or thirties in good health. Each CDR3 is given with its conserved first and last residue. The D gene is left open where the match is weak. Size values are once, few and many counts, or a class for expanded clones, and some rows have none.

TRBV6-1	NA	TRBJ2-1	few	TGTGCCAGCTCCCGTGCACGGGAACATCCGTTCTTC	CASSRAREHPFF
TRBV4-2	TRBD1	TRBJ2-2	NA	TGTGCCAGCAGCCCGCAGACAGGGGACACCGGGGAGCTGTTTTTT	CASSPQTGDTGELFF
TRBV7-2	TRBD2	TRBJ2-3	few	TGTGCCAGCCGGCTCTGGACTAGCGGGAGGGCAGATACGCAGTATTTT	CASRLWTSGRADTQYF
TRBV13	NA	TRBJ2-5	once	TGTGCCAGCAGTTTAGTGCGGGGTGGGACCCAGTACTTC	CASSLVRGGTQYF
TRBV20-1	NA	TRBJ2-5	few	TGCAGTGCTAGTCCTGGGGTTCGAGAGACCCAGTACTTC	CSASPGVRETQYF
TRBV6-6	TRBD2	TRBJ2-5	many	TGTGCCAGCAGTGACCTTAGCGGGAGGGGGGTAAAGACCCAGTACTTC	CASSDLSGRGVKTQYF
TRBV6-2/TRBV6-3	TRBD2	TRBJ2-7	few	TGTGCCAGCAGTAACGGAAGGACTAGCGGGGCCCCGCAGTACTTC	CASSNGRTSGAPQYF
TRBV18	TRBD1	TRBJ2-5	NA	TGTGCCAGCTCGCTTTCCCGGGGACAGGGCACCTACGGGCAGTACTTC	CASSLSRGQGTYGQYF
TRBV6-5	TRBD2	TRBJ2-3	few	TGTGCCAGCAGACTGGAGGGAGGGCCTTTAACGTATTTT	CASRLEGGPLTYF
TRBV6-5	NA	TRBJ2-7	NA	TGTGCCAGCAGTTACGGGACCGAGTATTCCTACGAGCAGTACTTC	CASSYGTEYSYEQYF
TRBV20-1	NA	TRBJ2-3	few	TGCAGTGCTAGGGGGGTGGCAGATACGCAGTATTTT	CSARGVADTQYF
TRBV28	NA	TRBJ1-5	NA	TGTGCCAGCAGTAGACAGCCACGATGGAGCAATCAGCCCCAGCATTTT	CASSRQPRWSNQPQHF
TRBV20-1	NA	TRBJ2-1	NA	TGCAGTGCCGGTGCGGTTGCAGGGTACAATGAGCAGTTCTTC	CSAGAVAGYNEQFF
TRBV18	TRBD2	TRBJ2-1	NA	TGTGCCAGCTCACCACCGGGACTCCCGGGGGGTGAGCAGTTCTTC	CASSPPGLPGGEQFF
TRBV20-1	NA	TRBJ2-1	NA	TGCAGTGCGGGCTCCGGAAGGTACAATGAGCAGTTCTTC	CSAGSGRYNEQFF
TRBV9	NA	TRBJ2-5	NA	TGTGCCAGCAGCGCCTCTCCCCTCTCGTTAGAGACCCAGTACTTC	CASSASPLSLETQYF
TRBV5-1	NA	TRBJ2-1	few	TGCGCCAGCAGCTTGGTAGAGGGTCTCCCCGGGAATGAGCAGTTCTTC	CASSLVEGLPGNEQFF
TRBV9	NA	TRBJ2-2	NA	TGTGCCAGCAGCGTAGAAGGGGGAGTGCTAACCGGGGAGCTGTTTTTT	CASSVEGGVLTGELFF
TRBV7-9	NA	TRBJ1-2	many	TGTGCCAGCAGCTCCCGACAGTATGGCTACACCTTC	CASSSRQYGYTF
TRBV2	TRBD2	TRBJ2-7	NA	TGTGCCAGCAGCCCAATCCGGGACTACTTCGAGCAGTACTTC	CASSPIRDYFEQYF
TRBV4-1	NA	TRBJ1-5	many	TGCGCCAGCAGCCAAGACACTACCTTCAATCAGCCCCAGCATTTT	CASSQDTTFNQPQHF
TRBV6-1	TRBD2	TRBJ2-1	NA	TGTGCCAGCATTGCGGGAGGGACGGATCAGTTCTTC	CASIAGGTDQFF
TRBV10-3	TRBD1	TRBJ2-3	NA	TGTGGCATCAGTGAGGGACAGATGACAGATACGCAGTATTTT	CGISEGQMTDTQYF
TRBV27	NA	TRBJ1-2	NA	TGTGCCAGCACCTCTCACAGGGACTCGAACTATGGCTGCACCTTC	CASTSHRDSNYGCTF
TRBV27	TRBD1	TRBJ1-1	few	TGTGCCAGCAGTTCGGGACAGGGCGGTGAAGCTTTCTTT	CASSSGQGGEAFF
TRBV20-1	TRBD2	TRBJ2-1	many	TGCAGTGCTAGAGATCCACTAGCGGGTTACAATGAGCAGTTCTTC	CSARDPLAGYNEQFF
TRBV9	NA	TRBJ2-1	NA	TGTGCCAGCAGCCCCTACCTAGTGGGGTCCTACAATGAGCAGTTCTTC	CASSPYLVGSYNEQFF
TRBV6-1	NA	TRBJ1-5	many	TGTGCCAGCAGTGAGACGGGAGGACAGCCCCAGCATTTT	CASSETGGQPQHF
TRBV5-1	NA	TRBJ1-1	NA	TGCGCCAGCAGCTTGGAACGTTTGTACAGAGAGAACACTGAAGCTTTCTTT	CASSLERLYRENTEAFF
TRBV3-1	NA	TRBJ1-1	NA	TGTGCCAGCAGCCAAGCGGGCCGGGGGACTGAAGCTTTCTTT	CASSQAGRGTEAFF
TRBV7-2	TRBD2	TRBJ2-1	few	TGTGCCAGCAGCCGGACTAGCGGGAGGCAGTTCTTC	CASSRTSGRQFF